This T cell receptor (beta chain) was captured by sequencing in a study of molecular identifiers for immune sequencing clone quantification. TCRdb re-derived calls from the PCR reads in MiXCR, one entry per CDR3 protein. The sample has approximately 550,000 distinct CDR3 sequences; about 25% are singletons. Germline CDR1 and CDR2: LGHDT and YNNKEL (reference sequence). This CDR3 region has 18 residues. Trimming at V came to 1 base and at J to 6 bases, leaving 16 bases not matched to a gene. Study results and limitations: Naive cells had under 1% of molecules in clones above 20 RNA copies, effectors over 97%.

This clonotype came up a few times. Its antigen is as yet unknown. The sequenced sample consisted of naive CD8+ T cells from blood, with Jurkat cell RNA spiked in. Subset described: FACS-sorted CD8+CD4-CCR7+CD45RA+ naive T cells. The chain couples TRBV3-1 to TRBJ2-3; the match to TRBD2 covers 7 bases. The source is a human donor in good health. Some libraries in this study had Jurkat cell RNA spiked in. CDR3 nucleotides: TGTGCCAGCAGCCAAGCCTCCGATCTGCGGGGGACGGCGGATACGCAGTATTTT. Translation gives CASSQASDLRGTADTQYF.